Sequencing of this TCR beta chain was carried out in a study of cytomegalovirus exposure and HLA in healthy donors. This PCR relied on a set of 60 Vbeta primers and 13 Jbeta primers. Data came from immunoSEQ multiplex PCR; TCRdb stores just in-frame clones and leaves some out. Of 150,000 to 200,000 clones listed, 80% are singletons. Germline V gene data show CDR1 as SGHRS and CDR2 as YFSETQ. Trimming pared 4 bases from V and 6 bases from J, leaving 7 bases between. There are 12 residues in the CDR3. The clonotype was recovered from a woman aged 45-65 years in good health and CMV-seronegative. The J gene is TRBJ2-2, the V gene TRBV5-1; D unclear. Material: PBMCs. CDR3 coding DNA: TGCGCCAGCAGCGTTGGGCCCGGGGAGCTGTTTTTT. This sequence encodes CASSVGPGELFF.